This TCR beta chain was sequenced in a study of molecular identifiers for immune sequencing clone quantification. The J segment lost 3 bases and the V segment lost 2 bases, leaving 6 bases of the junction unmatched. The CDR3 consists of 16 residues. The germline V gene has CDR1 SGDLS and CDR2 YYNGEE. Overall study results and limits: In CMV-specific effectors, clones above 20 copies held over 99% of molecules; naive, under 1%.

Each CDR3 protein is one row after TCRdb ran MiXCR on the PCR reads. The sample has some 91,000 distinct CDR3 sequences, roughly 24% seen once; the top ten hold roughly 1%. Sorting captured naive CD8 T cells as CD8+CD4-CCR7+CD45RA+. This clonotype was seen a few times. Its antigen is unknown. The chain carries TRBV9 and TRBJ2-3; 10 bases agree with TRBD2. The sample comprised naive CD8+ T cells from blood, with Jurkat cell RNA spiked in. As to subset: FACS-sorted CD8+CD4-CCR7+CD45RA+ naive T cells. The sequence came from a human donor in good health. Some libraries in this study had Jurkat cell RNA spiked in. The CDR3 nucleotides read TGTGCCAGCAGCGTTCTAGCGGGAGTATGGACAGATACGCAGTATTTT. Translating it yields CASSVLAGVWTDTQYF.